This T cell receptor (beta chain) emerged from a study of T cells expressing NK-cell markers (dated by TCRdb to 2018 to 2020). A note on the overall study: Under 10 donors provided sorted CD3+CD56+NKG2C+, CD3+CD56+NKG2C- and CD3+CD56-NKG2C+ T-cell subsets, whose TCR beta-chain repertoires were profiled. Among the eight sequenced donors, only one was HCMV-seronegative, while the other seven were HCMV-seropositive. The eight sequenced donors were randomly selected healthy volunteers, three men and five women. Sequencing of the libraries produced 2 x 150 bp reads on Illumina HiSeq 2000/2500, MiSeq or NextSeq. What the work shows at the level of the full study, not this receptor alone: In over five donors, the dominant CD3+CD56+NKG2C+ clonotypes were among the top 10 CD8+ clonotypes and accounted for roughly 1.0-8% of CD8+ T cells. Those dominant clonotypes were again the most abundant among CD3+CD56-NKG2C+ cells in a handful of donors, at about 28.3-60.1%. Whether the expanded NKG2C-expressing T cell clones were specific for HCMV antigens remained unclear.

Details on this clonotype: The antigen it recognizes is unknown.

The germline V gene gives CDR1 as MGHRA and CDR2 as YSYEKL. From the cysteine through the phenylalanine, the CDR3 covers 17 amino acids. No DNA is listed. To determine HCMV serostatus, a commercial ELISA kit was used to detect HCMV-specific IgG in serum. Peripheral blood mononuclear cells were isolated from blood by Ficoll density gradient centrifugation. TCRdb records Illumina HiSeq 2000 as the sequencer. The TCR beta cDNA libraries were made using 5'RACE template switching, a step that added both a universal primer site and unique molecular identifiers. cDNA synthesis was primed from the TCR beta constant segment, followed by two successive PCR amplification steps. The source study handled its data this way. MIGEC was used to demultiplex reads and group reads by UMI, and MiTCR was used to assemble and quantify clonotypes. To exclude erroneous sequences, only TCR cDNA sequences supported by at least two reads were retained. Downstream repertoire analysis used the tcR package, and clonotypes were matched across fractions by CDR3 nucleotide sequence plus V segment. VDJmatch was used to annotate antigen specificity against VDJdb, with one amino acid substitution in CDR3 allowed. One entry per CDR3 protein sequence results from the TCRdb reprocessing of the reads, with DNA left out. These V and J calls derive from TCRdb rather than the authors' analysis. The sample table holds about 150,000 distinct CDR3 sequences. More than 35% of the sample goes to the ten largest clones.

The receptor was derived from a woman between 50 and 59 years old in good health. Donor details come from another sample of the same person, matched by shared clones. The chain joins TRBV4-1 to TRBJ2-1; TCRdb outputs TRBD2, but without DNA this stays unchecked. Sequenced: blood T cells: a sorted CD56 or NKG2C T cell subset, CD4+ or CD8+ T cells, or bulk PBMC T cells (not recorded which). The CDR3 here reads CASSLYLLAPSYNEQFF.